The next 25 T cell receptor beta chains were all read from a single sample in a study of blood T cell repertoires in COVID-19. The assay was immunoSEQ multiplex PCR, and TCRdb's table has in-frame clones only and misses some. Among about 180,000 clones listed, 81% were seen once. What was sequenced was PBMCs or T cells enriched from blood (not recorded which). The receptors stem from a middle-aged woman with acute COVID-19.

The chain employs TRBV11-1 and TRBJ2-7; TRBD2 matches 8 bases. The CDR3 has 14 amino acids. Trimming took 6 bases from V and 4 from J; bases not matched to a gene: 8. Per germline, CDR1 SGHAT and CDR2 FQDESV (reference sequence). CDR3 residues: CASRTGGTSYEQYF. CDR3 nucleotide sequence: TGTGCCAGCAGAACGGGAGGGACGAGTTACGAGCAGTACTTC.

V gene TRBV30 combines with J gene TRBJ1-1; perhaps TRBD1 as D (6 bases). V was cut by 2 bases and J by 2 bases, with 12 bases left in between. Germline CDR1 GTSNPN, CDR2 SVGIG (reference sequence). The CDR3 length is 14 residues. CDR3 amino acids: CAWSLWTDNTEAFF. CDR3 sequence (DNA): TGTGCCTGGAGTCTATGGACAGATAACACTGAAGCTTTCTTT. Combining the CDR3 with reference TRBV30 and TRBJ1-1 gives the whole variable domain SQTIHQWPATLVQPVGSPLSLECTVEGTSNPNLYWYRQAAGRGLQLLFYSVGIGQISSEVPQNLSASRPQDRQFILSSKKLLLSDSGFYLCAWSLWTDNTEAFFGQGTRLTVV.

The chain has TRBV5-6 and TRBJ1-1, with D maybe TRBD1 (5 bases). The V end was cut by 5 bases, the J end by 9 bases, with 20 bases between. The CDR3 contains 14 residues. Germline V gene sequence: CDR1 SGHDT, CDR2 YYEEEE. CDR3 region: CASRFRQGPPKAFF. The CDR3 region has the DNA TGTGCCAGCAGATTTCGTCAGGGTCCCCCAAAAGCTTTCTTT. Together with reference TRBV5-6 and TRBJ1-1, the CDR3 gives the full variable domain: DAGVTQSPTHLIKTRGQQVTLRCSPKSGHDTVSWYQQALGQGPQFIFQYYEEEERQRGNFPDRFSGHQFPNYSSELNVNALLLGDSALYLCASRFRQGPPKAFFGQGTRLTVV.

V usage is TRBV7-8 and J usage is TRBJ1-2; weak D call: TRBD1 (5 bases). The V end lost 3 bases, the J end lost 3 bases, and 14 bases lay between the germline ends. The CDR3 loop spans 15 amino acids. Germline loops: CDR1 SGHVS, CDR2 FQNEAQ. The CDR3 DNA reads TGTGCCAGCAGCTTTAGGCCAGGGAAAGACTATGGCTACACCTTC. This encodes CASSFRPGKDYGYTF.

The chain is built from TRBV7-9 and TRBJ2-1; 12 bases align to TRBD2. The CDR3 totals 16 residues. After removal of 4 bases from V and 7 bases from J, the junction contained 8 bases not matched to a gene. Germline CDR1 and CDR2: SEHNR and FQNEAQ (reference sequence). CDR3 DNA: TGTGCCAGCAGCTCCCGACTAGCGGGAGAGAGGAATGAGCAGTTCTTC. Translation: CASSSRLAGERNEQFF. The full variable domain, rest sourced from reference TRBV7-9 and TRBJ2-1, is DTGVSQNPRHKITKRGQNVTFRCDPISEHNRLYWYRQTLGQGPEFLTYFQNEAQLEKSRLLSDRFSAERPKGSFSTLEIQRTEQGDSAMYLCASSSRLAGERNEQFFGPGTRLTVL.

There are a few counts of this clone. V gene TRBV18 combines with J gene TRBJ1-4; D remains ambiguous. Trimming left V 2 bases short and J 3 bases short, with 19 bases between. In germline, CDR1 is KGHSH, CDR2 LQKENI. CDR3 size: 18 residues. The CDR3 DNA reads TGTGCCAGCTCACCAGGTCGAAGAGGCGTAACGGCTAATGAAAAACTGTTTTTT. This gives the protein CASSPGRRGVTANEKLFF. Full variable domain (outside the CDR3, taken from reference TRBV18 and TRBJ1-4): NAGVMQNPRHLVRRRGQEARLRCSPMKGHSHVYWYRQLPEEGLKFMVYLQKENIIDESGMPKERFSAEFPKEGPSILRIQQVVRGDSAAYFCASSPGRRGVTANEKLFFGSGTQLSVL.

This clone has a count of ten or more. The V gene is TRBV5-8, the J gene TRBJ1-2, with 8 nucleotides matching TRBD1. J was trimmed by 4 bases and V by 2 bases; bases with no gene match: 13. This CDR3 has 17 amino acids. In germline, CDR1 is SGHTS, CDR2 YDEGEE. Here the CDR3 DNA reads TGTGCCAGCAGCTTACTTGGACAGGGTCGTGGCGGCTATGGCTACACCTTC. Protein: CASSLLGQGRGGYGYTF. The entire variable domain, with the rest obtained from reference TRBV5-8 and TRBJ1-2, is as follows: EAGVTQSPTHLIKTRGQQATLRCSPISGHTSVYWYQQALGLGLQFLLWYDEGEERNRGNFPPRFSGRQFPNYSSELNVNALELEDSALYLCASSLLGQGRGGYGYTFGSGTRLTVV.

The chain carries TRBV19 and TRBJ1-1; D might be TRBD1 (6 bases). The CDR3 runs 13 residues. V gave up 3 bases and J gave up 1 base, with 6 bases separating them. Per the germline V gene, CDR1 is LNHDA and CDR2 is SQIVND (reference sequence). In DNA form, the CDR3 reads TGTGCCAGTAGTATGGGACAGAACACTGAAGCTTTCTTT. This translates into CASSMGQNTEAFF.

V and J are TRBV19 and TRBJ1-2; perhaps TRBD1 as D (5 bases). This CDR3 is built from 16 residues. V lost 8 bases and J lost 2, with 21 bases in between. Germline V gene sequence: CDR1 LNHDA, CDR2 SQIVND (reference sequence). DNA for the CDR3: TGTGCCAGTTCCTCCCGGGGGGGGAAGGCGAACTATGGCTACACCTTC. Amino acid sequence: CASSSRGGKANYGYTF.

The chain joins TRBV24-1 to TRBJ2-1; TRBD2 matches 8 bases. Germline values: CDR1 KGHDR, CDR2 SFDVKD. Trimming took 12 bases from V and 5 from J; bases not matched to a gene: 17. This CDR3 is 16 amino acids long. CDR3 DNA: TGTGCCCCCGGGGGGGGCCGGGGGGAGTACCACAATGAGCAGTTCTTC. It yields the protein CAPGGGRGEYHNEQFF.

This clone was seen once. The genes are TRBV12-3 or TRBV12-4 and TRBJ1-2, with a tentative D call TRBD1 (5 bases). The CDR3 is 12 residues long. Trimming left V 4 bases short and J 7 bases short, with 10 bases between. CDR3 bases: TGTGCCAGCAGTTCGCAGGGCGGTGGCTACACCTTC. This sequence encodes CASSSQGGGYTF.

This clone has a handful of counts. The chain couples TRBV29-1 to TRBJ1-2, with D possibly being TRBD1 (5 bases). This CDR3 spans 14 amino acids. Germline loops: CDR1 SQVTM, CDR2 ANQGSEA. The V end lost 6 bases, the J end lost 5 bases, and 19 bases lay between the germline ends. CDR3 sequence reads: CSVVGRGVGYGYTF. CDR3 bases: TGCAGCGTGGTCGGACGGGGGGTTGGGTATGGCTACACCTTC.

This clone has more than one count but fewer than ten. The chain links TRBV13 to TRBJ2-7, with 8 bases matching TRBD2. The CDR3 loop spans 15 amino acids. The V gene's germline CDR1 is PRHDT and CDR2 FYEKMQ (reference sequence). With 4 bases clipped from V and 5 bases from J, the junction kept 10 bases outside the gene matches. The CDR3 region is CASSSPRAGVDEQYF. The CDR3, as DNA: TGTGCCAGCAGCTCGCCTAGAGCGGGGGTCGACGAGCAGTACTTC.

The rearrangement links TRBV5-4 to TRBJ2-1; a weak D match, TRBD2 (5 bases). The CDR3 contains 14 residues. V was clipped by 3 bases and J by 5 bases, with 12 bases between them. Germline CDR1 SGHNT, CDR2 YYREEE (reference sequence). The CDR3 sequence is CASSSGGVDNEQFF. The CDR3 DNA reads TGTGCCAGCAGCTCCGGAGGAGTCGACAATGAGCAGTTCTTC.

V gene TRBV29-1 combines with J gene TRBJ2-5, with a tentative D call TRBD1 (6 bases). V was clipped by 1 base and J by 1 base, with 16 bases between them. Germline CDR1 SQVTM, CDR2 ANQGSEA. The CDR3 length is 16 residues. This chain's CDR3 is CSVEVGDTESQETQYF. In nucleotides, the CDR3 is TGCAGCGTTGAAGTGGGGGACACGGAAAGCCAAGAGACCCAGTACTTC.

This chain links TRBV5-1 with TRBJ1-1; D is uncertain. The CDR3 is made up of 14 amino acids. Germline-derived CDR1 and CDR2 are SGHRS and YFSETQ. V was shortened by 1 base and J by 1 base, with 8 bases between the two germline ends. The CDR3 DNA sequence: TGCGCCAGCAGCTTGCAAACTACGAACACTGAAGCTTTCTTT. This gives the protein CASSLQTTNTEAFF.

The V and J genes are TRBV7-9 and TRBJ2-3; TRBD2 matches at 14 bases. Germline V CDR1 and CDR2: SEHNR, FQNEAQ (reference sequence). The junction had 4 bases not matched to a gene; V was cut back by 2 bases and J by 3 bases. The CDR3 sequence is 17 residues long. CDR3 nucleotide sequence: TGTGCCAGCAGCTTAAGCTGGACTAGCGGGAGGACAGATACGCAGTATTTT. Its protein is CASSLSWTSGRTDTQYF.

This chain uses TRBV7-3 with TRBJ2-7, with a weak D call TRBD2 (5 bases). The CDR3 has 13 amino acids. Trimming took off 2 bases at V and 4 bases at J, with 9 bases between the two ends. The V gene's germline CDR1 is SGHTA and CDR2 FQGTGA. The DNA of the CDR3 is TGTGCCAGCAGCTTACTGGGAGTGTACGAGCAGTACGTC. It codes for CASSLLGVYEQYV.

Comment on this clone: The junction departs from the called germline gene at one end, perhaps through a read error. The rearrangement joins TRBV7-2 to TRBJ1-2; 9 bases fit TRBD1. The CDR3 spans 15 residues. The germline CDR1 and CDR2 sequences are SGHTA and FQGNSA. CDR3 sequence (DNA): TGTGCCAGCAGCTCCCGACAGGGGGTCCTCTATGGGTACACCTTC. It yields the protein CASSSRQGVLYGYTF. The full variable domain, with the rest looked up from reference TRBV7-2 and TRBJ1-2, is GAGVSQSPSNKVTEKGKDVELRCDPISGHTALYWYRQSLGQGLEFLIYFQGNSAPDKSGLPSDRFSAERTGGSVSTLTIQRTQQEDSAVYLCASSSRQGVLYGYTFGSGTRLTVV.

The V call is TRBV5-1, the J call TRBJ1-2; D is unclear. Between the trimmed V and J ends, which lost 1 base and 0 bases, there was a span of 10 bases. This CDR3 is built from 15 residues. Germline lookup yields CDR1 SGHRS and CDR2 YFSETQ. This CDR3 reads CASSLLAEANYGYTF. Written as DNA, the CDR3 is TGCGCCAGCAGCTTGCTGGCAGAAGCTAACTATGGCTACACCTTC.

The V call is TRBV18, the J call TRBJ2-1; 12 bases are a match to TRBD2. This CDR3 spans 17 amino acids. The junction had 6 bases not matched to a gene; V was cut back by 3 bases and J by 3 bases. The germline V gene has CDR1 KGHSH and CDR2 LQKENI. This CDR3 is CASSPPGLAGSYNEQFF. In DNA form, the CDR3 reads TGTGCCAGCTCACCCCCGGGACTAGCGGGCAGCTACAATGAGCAGTTCTTC.

This clone showed up many times. This chain links TRBV2 with TRBJ2-5; TRBD1 agrees at 10 bases. CDR1 is SNHLY, CDR2 FYNNEI, per germline. With V trimmed by 7 bases and J by 3 bases, 8 bases remained unmatched. The CDR3 runs 15 residues. The DNA of the CDR3 is TGTGCCAGCAAACGAGACAGGGGGCTTGAAGAGACCCAGTACTTC. Translated: CASKRDRGLEETQYF.

This chain joins TRBV6-1 and TRBJ2-1, with TRBD2 matching over 7 bases. Trimming at V came to 3 bases and at J to 1 base, leaving 6 bases not matched to a gene. The CDR3 has 16 amino acids. CDR1 and CDR2 (germline): MNHNS, SASEGT. The CDR3 region is CASSDVSLASYNEQFF. The CDR3 DNA reads TGTGCCAGCAGTGACGTCTCACTAGCGTCCTACAATGAGCAGTTCTTC.

The CDR3 DNA sequence: TGCAGCGTCCCAGGACCGTGCCGGGGTCAGCCCCAGCATTTT. As protein: CSVPGPCRGQPQHF. The V gene is TRBV29-1, the J gene TRBJ1-5, with unresolved D. The CDR3 runs 14 residues. V was cut by 6 bases and J by 6 bases, with 18 bases left in between. CDR1 is SQVTM and CDR2 is ANQGSEA in the germline V gene.

This rearrangement joins TRBV5-4 to TRBJ2-1, with 8 bases fitting TRBD2. The CDR3 contains 13 residues. V was clipped by 6 bases and J by 8 bases; unmatched bases: 7. Germline CDR1 reads SGHNT; CDR2 reads YYREEE (reference sequence). Here the CDR3 DNA reads TGTGCCAGCAACCGAGCGGGAGCATATGAGCAGTTCTTC. Amino acid sequence: CASNRAGAYEQFF.